This TCR beta chain derives from a study of shared clonotypes between healthy human individuals. For the study at large: The study drew on a couple of women and a few men aged 18 to 49 as donors.

A remark on this clone: No antigen is known for it.

This CDR3 region has 17 residues. In germline, CDR1 is SGHAT, CDR2 FQNNGV. V lost 0 bases, J lost 3 bases, and 5 bases stayed unmatched. TCRdb keeps only in-frame clones here, not all; method: immunoSEQ multiplex PCR. In the table there are about 2.4 million clones, 85% to 95% of which are singletons. General study results and limits: The researchers took only blood, and tissue repertoires probably look different. Though the depth was large, rarefaction showed that sorted-subset sequencing was incomplete. Larger richness was generally estimated for naive than memory subsets.

Sequences were obtained from naive CD4+ T cells sorted from blood. Noted subset: CD45RA+ positively selected. The sequence was obtained from a man aged 18-30 years in good health. This chain connects TRBV11-2 to TRBJ1-6, with 7 positions matching TRBD1. This CDR3 reads CASSLESRTGYNSPLHF. The DNA for the CDR3 is TGTGCCAGCAGCTTAGAATCTCGGACAGGCTATAATTCACCCCTCCACTTT.